These 20 T cell receptor beta chains share one sample of origin, sequenced in a study of human versus mouse CDR3 diversity and MHC coevolution. Measured with immunoSEQ multiplex PCR; TCRdb has only the in-frame clones, and not every one. This table has around 74,000 clones, 85% to 95% appearing once. The material sequenced was naive CD4+ T cells from blood. Stated subset: CD45RO-negative CD62L-positive naive CD4 T cells. The source of these receptors is a person aged 30 to 69 in good health.

The chain carries TRBV27 and TRBJ1-1; D is perhaps TRBD1 (6 bases). Germline values: CDR1 MNHEY, CDR2 SMNVEV (reference sequence). Trimming took off 8 bases at V and 5 bases at J, with 18 bases between the two ends. This CDR3 is built from 14 residues. The CDR3 is CASYRRGGGTEAFF. For the CDR3, the DNA is TGTGCCAGCTACAGACGAGGGGGGGGAACTGAAGCTTTCTTT.

This chain uses TRBV7-2 with TRBJ1-4, with 7 bases lining up with TRBD1. The V and J ends lost 5 bases and 8 bases, in that order; junction bases with no gene match: 5. Germline V gives CDR1 SGHTA, CDR2 FQGNSA. The CDR3 runs 13 residues. This chain's CDR3 is CASSKQGGEKLFF. The CDR3 nucleotides are TGTGCCAGCAGCAAGCAGGGGGGAGAAAAACTGTTTTTT. Variable domain in full (rest from reference TRBV7-2 and TRBJ1-4): GAGVSQSPSNKVTEKGKDVELRCDPISGHTALYWYRQSLGQGLEFLIYFQGNSAPDKSGLPSDRFSAERTGGSVSTLTIQRTQQEDSAVYLCASSKQGGEKLFFGSGTQLSVL.

This sequence joins TRBV2 and TRBJ2-7; 10 bases align to TRBD2. Germline V lookup: CDR1 SNHLY, CDR2 FYNNEI. The CDR3 length is 14 residues. V shed 6 bases, J shed 7 bases, and the junction held 9 bases outside the gene matches. The CDR3, as DNA: TGTGCCAGCAGGTCGAGCGGGGGGGCAAGGGAGCAGTACTTC. It translates to CASRSSGGAREQYF.

This clone showed up just once. The chain couples TRBV7-9 to TRBJ2-1; D remains unclear. The CDR3 covers 11 residues. Germline V gene lookup returns CDR1 SEHNR and CDR2 FQNEAQ (reference sequence). V was pared by 10 bases and J by 8 bases, with 12 bases between. CDR3 region: CANSIGDEQFF. Here the CDR3 DNA reads TGTGCCAACTCTATCGGAGATGAGCAGTTCTTC.

The genes are TRBV15 and TRBJ1-2; possible D gene TRBD1, 5 bases. Germline-derived CDR1 and CDR2 are LNHNV and YYDKDF (reference sequence). The length of the CDR3 is 15 residues. The V gene lost 0 bases and the J gene lost 4 bases, with 12 bases spanning the gap. CDR3 protein: CATSRDRVISYGYTF. CDR3 DNA: TGTGCCACCAGCAGAGACAGGGTCATCAGCTATGGCTACACCTTC.

This chain uses TRBV2 with TRBJ2-1; 9 nucleotides line up with TRBD1. The length of the CDR3 is 15 residues. Germline CDR1 SNHLY, CDR2 FYNNEI. Trimming removed 6 bases from V and 0 bases from J; junction bases left unmatched: 3. CDR3 amino acids: CASSADRGSYNEQFF. The CDR3 region has the DNA TGTGCCAGCAGCGCGGACAGGGGCTCCTACAATGAGCAGTTCTTC.

This chain connects TRBV5-8 to TRBJ2-1; 9 nucleotides agree with TRBD1. The germline gives CDR1 SGHTS, CDR2 YDEGEE. CDR3 size: 14 residues. Trimming removed 2 bases from V and 7 bases from J; junction bases left unmatched: 4. CDR3 region: CASSFGTGRNEQFF. The DNA for the CDR3 is TGTGCCAGCAGCTTTGGGACAGGGAGAAATGAGCAGTTCTTC.

This clone was seen a handful of times. The chain combines TRBV2 with TRBJ1-3; D uncertain. Germline CDR1 and CDR2: SNHLY and FYNNEI. The CDR3 totals 12 residues. V lost 3 bases and J lost 7, with 7 bases in between. DNA for the CDR3: TGTGCCAGCAGTGATGGCGGCAACACCATATATTTT. Residues: CASSDGGNTIYF.

The chain employs TRBV2 and TRBJ2-3; tentatively, D is TRBD1 (5 bases). V lost 3 bases, J lost 2 bases, and 18 bases lay in between. This CDR3 contains 17 residues. Germline CDR1 reads SNHLY; CDR2 reads FYNNEI. CDR3 loop: CASSDLGPGRSTDTQYF. CDR3 nucleotides: TGTGCCAGCAGTGATTTAGGGCCAGGGCGGTCCACAGATACGCAGTATTTT.

The chain carries TRBV12-5 and TRBJ2-1; 10 positions match TRBD1. The CDR3 spans 15 residues. Germline lookup yields CDR1 LGHNT and CDR2 FRNRAP. V gave up 5 bases and J gave up 5 bases; unmatched junction bases: 6. This chain's CDR3 is CASGSRDRGNNEQFF. DNA of the CDR3: TGTGCTAGTGGTAGCCGGGACAGGGGAAACAATGAGCAGTTCTTC.

V gene TRBV6-1 combines with J gene TRBJ1-5; D call uncertain. The CDR3 is 13 amino acids. Looked up from germline, CDR1 is MNHNS and CDR2 is SASEGT. Trimming removed 4 bases at V and 9 bases at J, with 13 bases between. The chain's CDR3 is CASSGRSFGPQHF. Written as DNA, the CDR3 is TGTGCCAGCAGTGGTAGAAGTTTCGGGCCCCAGCATTTT.

The CDR3, as DNA: TGTGCCAGCAGTTACTTCCGGGGTCTAGGAGAAAAACTGTTTTTT. Protein product: CASSYFRGLGEKLFF. The chain has TRBV6-5 and TRBJ1-4, with unresolved D. Germline CDR1 is MNHEY and CDR2 is SVGAGI. The CDR3 spans 15 residues. Trimming shortened V by 1 base and J by 8 bases, and 14 bases separated the two germline ends.

The rearrangement links TRBV7-8 to TRBJ1-1, with D possibly being TRBD1 (5 bases). Germline V gene data show CDR1 as SGHVS and CDR2 as FQNEAQ. CDR3 length: 12 amino acids. V was trimmed by 1 base and J by 12 bases, leaving 12 bases between them. The CDR3 loop reads CASSLVAGRPFF. The CDR3 region has the DNA TGTGCCAGCAGCTTAGTCGCAGGGAGGCCTTTCTTT. Variable domain in full (rest from reference TRBV7-8 and TRBJ1-1): GAGVSQSPRYKVAKRGQDVALRCDPISGHVSLFWYQQALGQGPEFLTYFQNEAQLDKSGLPSDRFFAERPEGSVSTLKIQRTQQEDSAVYLCASSLVAGRPFFGQGTRLTVV.

The rearrangement links TRBV6-1 to TRBJ2-1, with TRBD2 identical over 9 bases. V shed 4 bases and J 5 bases; nucleotides not matched to a gene: 3. Germline V gene sequence: CDR1 MNHNS, CDR2 SASEGT. The CDR3 is 14 residues long. The CDR3 region has the DNA TGTGCCAGCAGTGCCCAGCGGGAGGACAATGAGCAGTTCTTC. Its protein product is CASSAQREDNEQFF.

In its sample, this clone was seen a few times. The chain employs TRBV28 and TRBJ1-3; TRBD1 aligns across 7 bases. Germline CDR1 MDHEN, CDR2 SYDVKM. The CDR3 covers 16 residues. V shed 3 bases and J 0 bases; nucleotides not matched to a gene: 5. DNA for the CDR3: TGTGCCAGCAGTTTCGGGACAGTTTCCTCTGGAAACACCATATATTTT. Protein product: CASSFGTVSSGNTIYF.

V gene TRBV19 combines with J gene TRBJ2-5; 8 nucleotides line up with TRBD1. The J call may be wrong; the DNA end is better matched by TRBJ2-7. This CDR3 has 15 amino acids. Germline CDR1 reads LNHDA; CDR2 reads SQIVND (reference sequence). The CDR3 reads CASSTHGTGLYEQYF. The DNA of the CDR3 is TGTGCCAGTAGTACTCACGGGACAGGTCTCTACGAGCAGTACTTC.

J is TRBJ2-7 and V is TRBV6-1; unclear D gene. Germline V lookup: CDR1 MNHNS, CDR2 SASEGT. This CDR3 is 11 amino acids long. V dropped 7 bases and J dropped 4 bases, with 8 bases sitting between them. Here the CDR3 DNA reads TGTGCCAGCACCCATCGGTACGAGCAGTACTTC. This sequence encodes CASTHRYEQYF.

V gene TRBV6-1 combines with J gene TRBJ1-5; TRBD1 is a possible D gene (5 bases). CDR3 length: 13 amino acids. V was shortened by 7 bases and J by 3 bases, with 10 bases between the two germline ends. CDR1 and CDR2 from the germline V gene are MNHNS and SASEGT. CDR3 coding DNA: TGTGCCAGCACGGGAGGACACAATCAGCCCCAGCATTTT. Protein: CASTGGHNQPQHF.

This clone showed up just once. J is TRBJ1-2 and V is TRBV30, with D unresolved. From germline, CDR1 is GTSNPN and CDR2 SVGIG (reference sequence). The CDR3 loop spans 15 amino acids. V lost 0 bases and J 5 bases, leaving 16 bases between the germline ends. The CDR3 is CAWSVLHPPEYGYTF. DNA of the CDR3: TGTGCCTGGAGTGTCTTACACCCCCCGGAGTATGGCTACACCTTC.

The chain carries TRBV5-1 and TRBJ1-1, with TRBD1 matching 10 bases. Germline V CDR1 and CDR2: SGHRS, YFSETQ. The trim removed 5 bases at V and 5 bases at J, leaving 12 bases unmatched. The length of the CDR3 is 16 residues. The CDR3 region has the DNA TGCGCCAGCAGGGGGACAGGGGCGGGAGTTGGGACTGAAGCTTTCTTT. This gives the protein CASRGTGAGVGTEAFF.